The following is a TCR beta chain sequence with its context. This sample is drawn from a study of T cell responses to AZD1222 COVID-19 vaccine. V shed 0 bases, J shed 7 bases, and the junction held 6 bases outside the gene matches. The CDR3 has 16 amino acids. In germline, CDR1 is MGHRA, CDR2 YSYEKL. Here immunoSEQ multiplex PCR was the method, and the copy in TCRdb shows in-frame clones only, minus some. Seen here are more than 100,000 clones, approximately 90% observed once, and the top ten hold 6% to 9%. The clonotype was recovered from an adult who received the AZD1222 COVID-19 vaccine. The sample here was peripheral blood, taken 28 days after the second AZD1222 dose. The chain recombines TRBV4-1 with TRBJ1-6; 7 bases are a match to TRBD1. DNA for the CDR3: TGCGCCAGCAGCCAAGAAGGGGGACAGCAGAATTCACCCCTCCACTTT. Amino acid sequence: CASSQEGGQQNSPLHF.